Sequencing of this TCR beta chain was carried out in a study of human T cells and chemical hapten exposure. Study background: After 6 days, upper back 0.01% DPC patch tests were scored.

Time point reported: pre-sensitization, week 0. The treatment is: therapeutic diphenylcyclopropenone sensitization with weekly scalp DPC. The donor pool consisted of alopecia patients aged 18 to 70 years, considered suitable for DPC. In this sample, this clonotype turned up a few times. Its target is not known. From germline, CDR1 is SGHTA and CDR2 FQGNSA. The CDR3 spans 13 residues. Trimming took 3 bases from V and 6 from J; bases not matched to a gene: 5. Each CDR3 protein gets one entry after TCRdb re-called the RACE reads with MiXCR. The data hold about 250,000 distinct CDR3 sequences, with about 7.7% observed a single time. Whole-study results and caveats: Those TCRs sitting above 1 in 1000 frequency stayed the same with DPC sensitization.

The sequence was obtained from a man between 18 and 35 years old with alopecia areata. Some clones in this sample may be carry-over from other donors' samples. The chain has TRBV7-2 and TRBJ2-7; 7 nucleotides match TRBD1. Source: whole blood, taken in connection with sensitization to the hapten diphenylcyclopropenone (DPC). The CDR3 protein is CASSFEQGSEQYF. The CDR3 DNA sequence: TGTGCCAGCAGCTTCGAACAGGGGAGCGAGCAGTACTTC.